This T cell receptor beta chain comes out of a study of blood T cell repertoires in COVID-19. The germline gives CDR1 MNHEY, CDR2 SVGEGT. This CDR3 has 14 residues. V lost 8 bases, J lost 1 base, and 11 bases lay in between. Profiling relied on immunoSEQ multiplex PCR, and the TCRdb table lists in-frame clones only, not all of them. The table lists 200,000 to 250,000 clones, around 90% of them singletons. The chain employs TRBV6-2 or TRBV6-3 and TRBJ2-2; no clear D gene. Input material: peripheral blood. This receptor was taken from a man aged 55 to 70 who had recovered from COVID-19. The CDR3 loop reads CASCLSRNTGELFF. CDR3 DNA: TGTGCCAGCTGCCTTTCCCGGAACACCGGGGAGCTGTTTTTT.